The 23 T cell receptor beta chains below come from one sample, sequenced in a study of cytomegalovirus exposure and HLA in healthy donors. With 60 Vbeta and 13 Jbeta primers, the PCR was carried out. Profiling relied on immunoSEQ multiplex PCR, and the TCRdb table lists in-frame clones only, not all of them. The table includes around 130,000 clones, about 9.4% detected once. Specimen: PBMCs. These receptors were collected from a woman in her thirties or forties in good health and CMV-seropositive.

The chain links TRBV28 to TRBJ1-3; tentative D call: TRBD1 (6 bases). Germline V gives CDR1 MDHEN, CDR2 SYDVKM. Trimming cost V 7 bases and J 0 bases, with 13 bases left between them. CDR3 length: 15 amino acids. CDR3: CASTPRGISGNTIYF. The CDR3, as DNA: TGTGCCAGCACTCCGAGGGGGATCTCTGGAAACACCATATATTTT.

The sample holds a few counts of this clone. The chain employs TRBV28 and TRBJ1-2; D possibly corresponds to TRBD1 (5 bases). Trimming pared 2 bases from V and 3 bases from J, leaving 16 bases between. The CDR3 totals 16 residues. Per germline, CDR1 MDHEN and CDR2 SYDVKM. CDR3 sequence reads: CASSLMLGRGDYGYTF. CDR3 bases: TGTGCCAGCAGTTTAATGTTGGGTCGGGGGGACTATGGCTACACCTTC.

This clone was seen at least ten times. The V and J genes are TRBV30 and TRBJ1-1; D uncertain. CDR1 and CDR2 from the germline V gene are GTSNPN and SVGIG (reference sequence). Trimming left V 5 bases short and J 2 bases short, with 6 bases between. The length of the CDR3 is 11 residues. In DNA form, the CDR3 reads TGTGCCTGGGAGAGAAACACTGAAGCTTTCTTT. Protein sequence: CAWERNTEAFF.

J is TRBJ1-1 and V is TRBV11-2; D possibly corresponds to TRBD1 (5 bases). The CDR3 spans 14 residues. V dropped 2 bases and J dropped 6 bases, with 13 bases sitting between them. CDR1 SGHAT and CDR2 FQNNGV come from the germline V gene. CDR3 nucleotide sequence: TGTGCCAGCAGCTTATCGGGGGGGTCGGCTGAAGCTTTCTTT. This gives the protein CASSLSGGSAEAFF.

This chain links TRBV7-8 with TRBJ2-7; 7 bases are a match to TRBD1. The CDR3 contains 14 residues. Trimming removed 3 bases from V and 0 bases from J; junction bases left unmatched: 2. The germline V gene encodes CDR1 SGHVS and CDR2 FQNEAQ. CDR3 DNA: TGTGCCAGCAGCTTCGGACAGGACTCCTACGAGCAGTACTTC. Amino acid sequence: CASSFGQDSYEQYF.

The chain combines TRBV19 with TRBJ1-1, with D possibly matching TRBD1 (6 bases). This CDR3 is built from 14 residues. V lost 1 base and J lost 5, with 11 bases in between. Germline values: CDR1 LNHDA, CDR2 SQIVND (reference sequence). The CDR3 region is CASSIVAGETEAFF. For the CDR3, the DNA is TGTGCCAGTAGTATAGTGGCAGGGGAGACTGAAGCTTTCTTT.

In this sample, this clone turned up a few times. The chain uses TRBV7-9 and TRBJ1-4; a possible D gene is TRBD1 (5 bases). Trimming took 4 bases from V and 4 from J, leaving 25 bases between them. This CDR3 comprises 19 residues. Germline V gene data show CDR1 as SEHNR and CDR2 as FQNEAQ (reference sequence). This chain's CDR3 is CASSSLASGEGSLNEKLFF. In nucleotides, the CDR3 is TGTGCCAGCAGCTCCCTAGCGTCGGGGGAGGGGAGTCTTAATGAAAAACTGTTTTTT.

This clone was counted only a few times. The chain uses TRBV29-1 and TRBJ2-1; no clear D. The V end lost 6 bases, the J end lost 4 bases, and 19 bases lay between the germline ends. Germline V gene lookup returns CDR1 SQVTM and CDR2 ANQGSEA. The CDR3 extends over 15 amino acids. CDR3 sequence (DNA): TGCAGCGTCGATACGAACGAAGAAGCTTACAATGAGCAGTTCTTC. Encoded protein: CSVDTNEEAYNEQFF.

In its sample, this clone was seen a few times. The genes are TRBV9 and TRBJ1-1, with a tentative D call TRBD1 (6 bases). V lost 4 bases, J lost 6 bases, and 16 bases lay in between. The CDR3 is 14 amino acids. In germline, CDR1 is SGDLS, CDR2 YYNGEE. CDR3 sequence: CASSPTGRGSEAFF. Written as DNA, the CDR3 is TGTGCCAGCAGCCCTACAGGGCGTGGGTCTGAAGCTTTCTTT.

This rearrangement joins TRBV5-4 to TRBJ2-7; 10 bases line up with TRBD1. The CDR3 has 16 amino acids. With V trimmed by 1 base and J by 7 bases, 11 bases remained unmatched. The germline gives CDR1 SGHNT, CDR2 YYREEE (reference sequence). The CDR3 DNA reads as TGTGCCAGCAGCTTGCCACGGACAGGGGGACTTCAAGAGCAGTACTTC. Residues: CASSLPRTGGLQEQYF.

V usage is TRBV7-2 and J usage is TRBJ2-2; weak D call: TRBD2 (6 bases). The length of the CDR3 is 16 residues. V lost 6 bases to trimming and J lost 2 bases, with 16 bases between them. Germline V CDR1 and CDR2: SGHTA, FQGNSA. The CDR3 region is CASRYPGGINTGELFF. In DNA form, the CDR3 reads TGTGCCAGCAGATACCCAGGAGGGATAAACACCGGGGAGCTGTTTTTT.

This chain joins TRBV5-4 and TRBJ1-1; TRBD1 matches at 11 bases. The CDR3 consists of 15 residues. Unmatched junction bases numbered 5, after V lost 3 bases and J lost 4 bases. Germline loops: CDR1 SGHNT, CDR2 YYREEE (reference sequence). The CDR3 region is CASSSGGTGGTEAFF. The CDR3 DNA sequence: TGTGCCAGCAGCTCGGGCGGGACAGGGGGCACTGAAGCTTTCTTT. The full variable domain, rest sourced from reference TRBV5-4 and TRBJ1-1, is ETGVTQSPTHLIKTRGQQVTLRCSSQSGHNTVSWYQQALGQGPQFIFQYYREEENGRGNFPPRFSGLQFPNYSSELNVNALELDDSALYLCASSSGGTGGTEAFFGQGTRLTVV.

This chain joins TRBV6-1 and TRBJ2-7; D is unresolved. Trimming took 7 bases from V and 4 from J, leaving 14 bases between them. CDR1 is MNHNS and CDR2 is SASEGT in the germline V gene. The CDR3 runs to 13 residues. The CDR3 protein is CASKPIPPYEQYF. In nucleotides, the CDR3 is TGTGCCAGCAAGCCGATTCCCCCTTACGAGCAGTACTTC.

The V gene is TRBV28, the J gene TRBJ1-4, with TRBD1 identical over 8 bases. The ends lost 3 bases at V and 8 bases at J; junction bases unmatched: 5. Germline CDR1 reads MDHEN; CDR2 reads SYDVKM. The CDR3 is made up of 14 amino acids. CDR3 region: CASSFRDRLEKLFF. The CDR3 coding sequence is TGTGCCAGCAGTTTCCGGGACAGGCTGGAAAAACTGTTTTTT.

This clone was detected only a few times. The chain carries TRBV9 and TRBJ1-5, with D unresolved. This CDR3 comprises 14 residues. Deletions cut 4 bases from V and 2 bases from J, with 10 bases between. Germline V gene lookup returns CDR1 SGDLS and CDR2 YYNGEE. The CDR3 reads CASSPNPGNQPQHF. In DNA, the CDR3 is TGTGCCAGCAGCCCGAATCCGGGCAATCAGCCCCAGCATTTT. Using reference TRBV9 and TRBJ1-5 for the parts outside the CDR3, the full variable domain is DSGVTQTPKHLITATGQRVTLRCSPRSGDLSVYWYQQSLDQGLQFLIQYYNGEERAKGNILERFSAQQFPDLHSELNLSSLELGDSALYFCASSPNPGNQPQHFGDGTRLSIL.

This clone showed up just a few times. CDR3 in amino acids: CASSSREFYGYTF. The CDR3 DNA is TGTGCCAGCAGTTCCAGGGAATTTTATGGCTACACCTTC. This rearrangement joins TRBV6-5 to TRBJ1-2, with D possibly matching TRBD1 (5 bases). V gave up 4 bases and J gave up 5 bases, with 11 bases separating them. Germline CDR1 reads MNHEY; CDR2 reads SVGAGI. The CDR3 is 13 residues long.

This clone was counted only a few times. The chain combines TRBV5-6 with TRBJ2-7, with D perhaps TRBD1 (6 bases). This CDR3 spans 15 amino acids. Between the trimmed V and J ends, which lost 1 base and 2 bases, there was a span of 13 bases. From germline, CDR1 is SGHDT and CDR2 YYEEEE. In DNA, the CDR3 is TGTGCCAGCAGCTTGACAGGGACCGGGGCCTACGAGCAGTACTTC. This encodes CASSLTGTGAYEQYF.

J is TRBJ1-2 and V is TRBV7-2, with TRBD1 matching over 8 bases. Germline CDR1 and CDR2: SGHTA and FQGNSA. The CDR3 loop spans 14 amino acids. The trim removed 4 bases at V and 5 bases at J, leaving 6 bases unmatched. The CDR3 sequence: CASSSRGPSYGYTF. CDR3 sequence (DNA): TGTGCCAGCAGCTCCAGGGGGCCTAGTTATGGCTACACCTTC.

J is TRBJ1-4 and V is TRBV11-2; D gene ambiguous. The V gene lost 1 base and the J gene lost 5 bases, with 5 bases spanning the gap. In germline, CDR1 is SGHAT, CDR2 FQNNGV. This CDR3 region has 13 residues. CDR3 in amino acids: CASSLAGNEKLFF. The CDR3 coding sequence is TGTGCCAGCAGCTTAGCGGGGAATGAAAAACTGTTTTTT.

This clone has a handful of counts. The CDR3 DNA follows: TGTGCCAGCAGCCAGACCAGCGGTCCCCCACAAGAGACCCAGTACTTC. Protein sequence: CASSQTSGPPQETQYF. V is TRBV16 and J is TRBJ2-5; weak D call: TRBD2 (5 bases). V was shortened by 3 bases and J by 2 bases, with 16 bases between the two germline ends. The germline gives CDR1 KGHSY, CDR2 FQNENV. The CDR3 loop spans 16 amino acids.

This clone was observed a handful of times. V gene TRBV10-3 combines with J gene TRBJ2-7, with 9 nucleotides matching TRBD1. CDR1 is ENHRY and CDR2 is SYGVKD in the germline V gene. The CDR3 totals 14 residues. The V segment lost 9 bases and the J segment 7 bases; nucleotides outside the gene matches: 13. The CDR3 is CAIKWTGESREQYF. In DNA, the CDR3 is TGTGCCATTAAATGGACAGGGGAATCGAGGGAGCAGTACTTC.

A few counts support this clone. The chain joins TRBV9 to TRBJ2-5; maybe TRBD2 (7 bases). Germline V gene sequence: CDR1 SGDLS, CDR2 YYNGEE. The V gene lost 3 bases and the J gene lost 7 bases, with 13 bases spanning the gap. This CDR3 comprises 13 residues. As DNA, the CDR3 is TGTGCCAGCAGCGCGGGGGGCCTAGGGACCCAGTACTTC. Protein sequence: CASSAGGLGTQYF.

In its sample, this clone was seen a few times. This chain links TRBV5-1 with TRBJ2-1, with 9 bases aligning to TRBD1. The CDR3 runs 16 residues. Germline V gives CDR1 SGHRS, CDR2 YFSETQ. The V segment lost 4 bases and the J segment 4 bases; nucleotides outside the gene matches: 9. CDR3 sequence: CASSPPGGTGYNEQFF. The CDR3 nucleotides read TGCGCCAGCAGCCCGCCCGGGGGGACAGGGTACAATGAGCAGTTCTTC.